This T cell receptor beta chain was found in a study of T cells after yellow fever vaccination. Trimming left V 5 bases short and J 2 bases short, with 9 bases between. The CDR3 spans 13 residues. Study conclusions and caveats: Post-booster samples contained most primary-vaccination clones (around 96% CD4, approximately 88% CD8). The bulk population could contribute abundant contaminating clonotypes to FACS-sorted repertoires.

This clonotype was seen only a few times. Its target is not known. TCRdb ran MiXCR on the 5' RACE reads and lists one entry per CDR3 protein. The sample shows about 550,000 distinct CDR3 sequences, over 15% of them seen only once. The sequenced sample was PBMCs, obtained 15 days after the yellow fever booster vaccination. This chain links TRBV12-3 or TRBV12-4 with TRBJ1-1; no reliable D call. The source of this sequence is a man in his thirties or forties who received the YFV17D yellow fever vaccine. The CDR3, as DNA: TGTGCCAGCAGTACCTGGAATAACACTGAAGCTTTCTTT. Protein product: CASSTWNNTEAFF.